Each of the 18 T cell receptor beta chains below was sequenced from the same sample in a study of cytomegalovirus exposure and HLA in healthy donors. This PCR relied on a set of 60 Vbeta primers and 13 Jbeta primers. TCRdb keeps only in-frame clones here, not all; method: immunoSEQ multiplex PCR. The sample carries over 100,000 clones, 74% recorded once. Material: PBMCs. The receptor set was obtained from a human donor in good health.

The chain uses TRBV28 and TRBJ1-5; D unclear. Trimming pared 1 base from V and 4 bases from J, leaving 11 bases between. Germline V gene sequence: CDR1 MDHEN, CDR2 SYDVKM. The CDR3 has 15 amino acids. CDR3 in amino acids: CASSLYWGENQPQHF. CDR3 sequence (DNA): TGTGCCAGCAGTTTATACTGGGGAGAGAATCAGCCCCAGCATTTT.

The chain combines TRBV6-1 with TRBJ2-1; the match to TRBD1 covers 7 bases. CDR1 and CDR2 (germline): MNHNS, SASEGT. The CDR3 totals 15 residues. V was pared by 5 bases and J by 2 bases, with 6 bases of the junction left unmatched. The CDR3 loop reads CASSQDRVPYNEQFF. Written as DNA, the CDR3 is TGTGCCAGCAGTCAAGACAGGGTGCCCTACAATGAGCAGTTCTTC.

This chain links TRBV2 with TRBJ1-1; D gene uncertain. The CDR3 length is 13 residues. Germline V lookup: CDR1 SNHLY, CDR2 FYNNEI. V shed 3 bases and J shed 3 bases, with 8 bases lying between them. The CDR3 DNA reads TGTGCCAGCAGTGATCTGGCGGACACTGAAGCTTTCTTT. Translation: CASSDLADTEAFF.

The chain couples TRBV27 to TRBJ1-5, with D possibly being TRBD1 (5 bases). The CDR3 runs 15 residues. Looked up from germline, CDR1 is MNHEY and CDR2 is SMNVEV (reference sequence). Trimming removed 2 bases from V and 4 bases from J, with 12 bases in between. The CDR3 is CASSLKGNRNQPQHF. CDR3 nucleotide sequence: TGTGCCAGCAGTTTAAAGGGGAATCGGAATCAGCCCCAGCATTTT.

This rearrangement joins TRBV27 to TRBJ2-1, with 11 bases fitting TRBD2. The V segment lost 0 bases and the J segment 4 bases; nucleotides outside the gene matches: 2. This CDR3 contains 16 residues. CDR1 is MNHEY and CDR2 is SMNVEV in the germline V gene (reference sequence). CDR3 amino acids: CASSLSLAGGYNEQFF. In nucleotides, the CDR3 is TGTGCCAGCAGTTTATCTCTAGCGGGAGGTTACAATGAGCAGTTCTTC.

This chain uses TRBV27 with TRBJ1-3, with TRBD1 as a possible D gene (6 bases). CDR1 is MNHEY and CDR2 is SMNVEV in the germline V gene (reference sequence). The germline V and J ends were trimmed by 7 bases and 3 bases, with 13 bases remaining between them. The CDR3 has 14 amino acids. CDR3 sequence reads: CASNVQGCGNTIYF. CDR3 DNA sequence: TGTGCCAGCAATGTACAGGGCTGTGGAAACACCATATATTTT.

By proportion, this clone is medium-sized. This chain connects TRBV6-6 to TRBJ1-1; D is ambiguous. The germline gives CDR1 MNHNY, CDR2 SVGAGI (reference sequence). The CDR3 is 12 residues long. The V end lost 9 bases, the J end lost 2 bases, and 10 bases lay between the germline ends. The chain's CDR3 is CASYSINTEAFF. The CDR3 nucleotides are TGTGCCAGTTACTCAATCAACACTGAAGCTTTCTTT.

The chain recombines TRBV4-1 with TRBJ2-3, with D tentatively TRBD2 (5 bases). The CDR3 is 16 amino acids. Trimming cost V 1 base and J 5 bases, with 16 bases left between them. The germline V gene encodes CDR1 MGHRA and CDR2 YSYEKL. CDR3 region: CASSQAVEDPRDTQYF. CDR3 bases: TGCGCCAGCAGCCAAGCAGTGGAGGATCCGAGAGATACGCAGTATTTT.

This chain connects TRBV4-1 to TRBJ2-1, with D possibly matching TRBD1 (6 bases). CDR1 and CDR2 (germline): MGHRA, YSYEKL. Between the trimmed V and J ends, which lost 6 bases and 2 bases, there was a span of 14 bases. The CDR3 sequence is 15 residues long. In DNA form, the CDR3 reads TGCGCCAGCAGGCAGGGGATCGGCCCCTACAATGAGCAGTTCTTC. Residues: CASRQGIGPYNEQFF.

The V and J genes are TRBV2 and TRBJ2-7, with TRBD1 as a possible D gene (6 bases). V dropped 4 bases and J dropped 4 bases, with 14 bases sitting between them. The CDR3 extends over 14 amino acids. The germline CDR1 and CDR2 sequences are SNHLY and FYNNEI. DNA for the CDR3: TGTGCCAGCAGTGGCCGAGGACAGATTTACGAGCAGTACTTC. The encoded protein is CASSGRGQIYEQYF.

This clone was detected once. The V and J genes are TRBV19 and TRBJ1-1; 8 bases line up with TRBD1. After removal of 3 bases from V and 3 bases from J, the junction contained 3 bases not matched to a gene. Germline V gives CDR1 LNHDA, CDR2 SQIVND (reference sequence). The CDR3 totals 14 residues. For the CDR3, the DNA is TGTGCCAGTAGTATCCGACAGGGGCACACTGAAGCTTTCTTT. It codes for CASSIRQGHTEAFF.

In regard to this clone: The sample carries other DNA sequences with the same CDR3. The chain couples TRBV6-6 to TRBJ1-1, with 8 bases matching TRBD1. CDR1 MNHNY and CDR2 SVGAGI come from the germline V gene (reference sequence). Germline trimming cut 5 bases from V and 11 bases from J; bases unmatched to any gene: 7. This CDR3 is 12 amino acids long. The CDR3 is CASSQQGGEAFF. In DNA, the CDR3 is TGTGCCAGCAGTCAACAGGGGGGTGAGGCTTTCTTT.

The rearrangement links TRBV19 to TRBJ2-7; 9 positions match TRBD1. This CDR3 is built from 16 residues. V lost 0 bases and J lost 3; bases outside the gene matches: 6. Germline V gene lookup returns CDR1 LNHDA and CDR2 SQIVND (reference sequence). In DNA form, the CDR3 reads TGTGCCAGTAGTATAGATGGGACAGGGACCTTCTACGAGCAGTACTTC. Protein sequence: CASSIDGTGTFYEQYF.

V gene TRBV5-4 combines with J gene TRBJ2-1; D not resolved. Germline V CDR1 and CDR2: SGHNT, YYREEE (reference sequence). The CDR3 loop spans 15 amino acids. The V gene lost 5 bases and the J gene lost 0 bases, with 12 bases spanning the gap. The CDR3 protein is CASSSDRSSYNEQFF. For the CDR3, the DNA is TGTGCCAGCAGTTCAGACCGGAGCTCCTACAATGAGCAGTTCTTC.

This clone was found a few times. This chain joins TRBV7-2 and TRBJ1-5, with unresolved D. CDR3 size: 13 residues. Germline values: CDR1 SGHTA, CDR2 FQGNSA. The V end was cut by 3 bases, the J end by 2 bases, with 5 bases between. The CDR3 nucleotides are TGTGCCAGCAGCTTGAGGGGCAATCAGCCCCAGCATTTT. Its protein is CASSLRGNQPQHF.

In its sample, this clone was seen a few times. V is TRBV13 and J is TRBJ2-1, with 9 bases matching TRBD1. Germline V gives CDR1 PRHDT, CDR2 FYEKMQ (reference sequence). The length of the CDR3 is 13 residues. V shed 6 bases and J 7 bases; nucleotides not matched to a gene: 4. The CDR3 region has the DNA TGTGCCAGCAGTTGGGACAGGGAGAATGAGCAGTTCTTC. It yields the protein CASSWDRENEQFF.

This sequence joins TRBV4-2 and TRBJ1-5; 9 bases map to TRBD1. Germline CDR1 is LGHNA and CDR2 is YNFKEQ. V shed 0 bases and J 5 bases; nucleotides not matched to a gene: 11. The length of the CDR3 is 18 residues. The CDR3 DNA is TGTGCCAGCAGCCAAGATCGGGGGACCGGGACAGGGCATCAGCCCCAGCATTTT. Translation gives CASSQDRGTGTGHQPQHF.

V gene TRBV19 combines with J gene TRBJ1-3; D perhaps matches TRBD1 (5 bases). This CDR3 has 15 residues. V was shortened by 5 bases and J by 0 bases, with 11 bases between the two germline ends. Germline V gene data show CDR1 as LNHDA and CDR2 as SQIVND (reference sequence). The CDR3 sequence is CASSAGRSSGNTIYF. CDR3 nucleotides: TGTGCCAGTAGTGCGGGACGGAGCTCTGGAAACACCATATATTTT.